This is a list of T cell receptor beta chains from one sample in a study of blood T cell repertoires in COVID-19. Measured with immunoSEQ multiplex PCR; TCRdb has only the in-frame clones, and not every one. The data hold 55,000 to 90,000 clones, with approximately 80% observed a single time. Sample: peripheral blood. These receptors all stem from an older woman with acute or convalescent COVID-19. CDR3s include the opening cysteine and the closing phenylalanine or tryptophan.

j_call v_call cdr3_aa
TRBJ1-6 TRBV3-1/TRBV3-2 CASSQVGGNSPLHF
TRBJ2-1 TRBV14 CASSPLAGVPSYNEQFF
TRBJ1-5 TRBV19 CASSNSGGREPQHF
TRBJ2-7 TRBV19 CASSIHPGTAEYEQYF
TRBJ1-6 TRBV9 CASSSRQSSYNSPLHF
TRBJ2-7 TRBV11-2 CASTLGGHSYEQYF
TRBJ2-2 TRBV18 CASLGQGGSGELFF
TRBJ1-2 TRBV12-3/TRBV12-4 CASSSGQYYGYTF
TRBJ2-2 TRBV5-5 CASSLTSGRAGELFF
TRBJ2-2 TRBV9 CASSVYGTGGKTGELFF
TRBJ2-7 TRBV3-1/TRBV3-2 CASSSHGEGGSPEQYF
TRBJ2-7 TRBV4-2 CASSQTQGFSYEQYF
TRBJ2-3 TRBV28 CASKGADTQYF
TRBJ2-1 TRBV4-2 CASRFSTGREQFF
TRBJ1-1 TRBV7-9 CASSFPPGGAAEAFF
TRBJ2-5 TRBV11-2 CASSSETGGVETQYF
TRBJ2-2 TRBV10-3 CAISDIRDINTGELFF
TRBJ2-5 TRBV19 CASSSGRGGGTQYF
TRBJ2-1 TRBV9 CASSVGLGQPNEQFF
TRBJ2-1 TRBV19 CASSTYWTGPNYNEQFF
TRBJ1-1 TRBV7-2 CASSLFGGLRTEAFF
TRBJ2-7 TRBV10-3 CAISDDGLGPYEQYF
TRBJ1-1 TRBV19 CASSVTGGNTEAFF
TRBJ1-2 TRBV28 CASSSGGVNGYTF